The sequence of this TCR beta chain was determined in a study of blood T cell repertoires in COVID-19. Study overall: PBMCs, B-cell-depleted T cells, or T cells provided the cDNA or gDNA that made up the material.

Source study methods: The assay estimated nucleated cells by amplifying reference gene primers. Measured with immunoSEQ multiplex PCR; TCRdb has only the in-frame clones, and not every one. D and trimming were read from the DNA, whereas the V and J calls and clone size are those reported in that table. The data show about 180,000 clones, around 80% seen once. This clone appeared once. The CDR3 sequence is 15 residues long. The origin of this receptor is a man aged 70 or older with active or convalescent COVID-19. Source material: peripheral blood. The V gene is TRBV21-1, the J gene TRBJ2-2; TRBD2 reflects the table's D call only, with no check against the DNA. TRBV21-1 is described as a pseudogene. The chain's CDR3 is CASGRESSSTGELFF. The CDR3 bases are TGTGCCAGCGGGCGGGAGTCATCGAGCACCGGGGAGCTGTTTTTT.